The 10 T cell receptor beta chains below come from one sample, sequenced in a study of molecular identifiers for immune sequencing clone quantification. TCRdb fed the PCR reads into MiXCR, producing one record per CDR3 protein. Seen here are 88,000 or so distinct CDR3 sequences, around 20% observed once, and the top ten hold around 1.1%. Input material: naive CD8+ T cells from blood, with Jurkat cell RNA spiked in. Subset of the sample: FACS-sorted CD8+CD4-CCR7+CD45RA+ naive T cells. The receptors shown here come from a human donor in good health. Some libraries in this study had Jurkat cell RNA spiked in.

In its sample, this clonotype was seen many times. This chain links TRBV27 with TRBJ2-3; no firm D call. Germline V gene data show CDR1 as MNHEY and CDR2 as SMNVEV (reference sequence). The CDR3 runs 13 residues. Between the trimmed V and J ends, which lost 5 bases and 4 bases, there was a span of 10 bases. The CDR3 is CASSTLAPDTQYF. CDR3 DNA: TGTGCCAGCAGTACTTTAGCCCCAGATACGCAGTATTTT.

There are a few counts of this clonotype. A junction end diverges from the germline sequence, so it may reflect a read error. The chain carries TRBV29-1 and TRBJ1-2, with D unresolved. Germline CDR1 SQVTM, CDR2 ANQGSEA. The CDR3 has 10 residues. The CDR3 DNA reads TGCAGCGTTCAAGAGTCTGGCTACACCTTC. Protein: CSVQESGYTF.

This clonotype occurred many times. The genes are TRBV27 and TRBJ2-7; D is unresolved. CDR3 length equals 12 residues. V was clipped by 2 bases and J by 6 bases, with 8 bases between them. The V gene's germline CDR1 is MNHEY and CDR2 SMNVEV (reference sequence). DNA of the CDR3: TGTGCCAGCAGTTTAGGCGGAATCGAGCAGTACTTC. Its translation is CASSLGGIEQYF.

This clonotype was counted only a few times. Written as DNA, the CDR3 is TGTGCCAGTGGGAAGGACTCTTACTCCTACGAGCAGTACTTC. It yields the protein CASGKDSYSYEQYF. This chain uses TRBV19 with TRBJ2-7; the D gene is possibly TRBD2 (5 bases). The CDR3 spans 14 residues. The V gene's germline CDR1 is LNHDA and CDR2 SQIVND (reference sequence). The V end was cut by 8 bases, the J end by 0 bases, with 14 bases between.

Remarks on this clonotype: This may stem from a read error, because a much larger clone lies one nucleotide away. This chain links TRBV25-1 with TRBJ2-3, with 8 bases lining up with TRBD1. There are 16 residues in the CDR3. The J segment lost 4 bases and the V segment lost 5 bases, leaving 11 bases of the junction unmatched. Germline CDR1 and CDR2: MGHDK and SYGVNS. This chain's CDR3 is CASSPGTGLSADTQYF. The CDR3 DNA reads TGTGCCAGCAGTCCCGGGACAGGCCTTAGCGCAGATACGCAGTATTTT.

This clonotype has a handful of counts. The chain uses TRBV2 and TRBJ2-3, with 12 bases lining up with TRBD2. The CDR3 runs to 18 residues. Germline lookup yields CDR1 SNHLY and CDR2 FYNNEI. V lost 3 bases, J lost 3 bases, and 10 bases stayed unmatched. Here the CDR3 DNA reads TGTGCCAGCAGTGATGGGTCTAGCGGGGGGGCCCTGACAGATACGCAGTATTTT. This translates into CASSDGSSGGALTDTQYF.

The sample holds a few counts of this clonotype. The chain couples TRBV6-5 to TRBJ2-2; TRBD1 matches at 7 bases. The CDR3 consists of 16 residues. The V gene end was trimmed by 1 base and the J gene end by 2 bases; junction bases not matched to a gene: 4. Looked up from germline, CDR1 is MNHEY and CDR2 is SVGAGI. CDR3 in DNA: TGTGCCAGCAGTTACTATGGGACAGTCAACACCGGGGAGCTGTTTTTT. Translation gives CASSYYGTVNTGELFF.

The chain uses TRBV7-2 and TRBJ2-5, with 7 bases matching TRBD2. V was clipped by 4 bases and J by 4 bases; unmatched bases: 9. This CDR3 contains 15 residues. CDR1 SGHTA and CDR2 FQGNSA come from the germline V gene. The CDR3 sequence is CASSSTGTKGETQYF. In nucleotides, the CDR3 is TGTGCCAGCAGCTCTACCGGGACTAAAGGAGAGACCCAGTACTTC.

This clonotype was picked up many times. The chain employs TRBV4-3 and TRBJ2-3; 11 bases agree with TRBD2. This CDR3 comprises 17 residues. Unmatched junction bases numbered 7, after V lost 0 bases and J lost 5 bases. Germline loops: CDR1 LGHNA, CDR2 YSLEER. In DNA, the CDR3 is TGCGCCAGCAGCCAAGATAGTAGCGGGAGGGGGGAAGATACGCAGTATTTT. This codes for CASSQDSSGRGEDTQYF.

To note about this clonotype: Sequence at one end of the junction differs from germline and may be a read error. The gene calls are TRBV29-1 and TRBJ2-1; 13 nucleotides align to TRBD2. Germline V gives CDR1 SQVTM, CDR2 ANQGSEA. The CDR3 length is 13 residues. CDR3 region: CSAEGLAGVEQFF. The DNA for the CDR3 is TGCAGCGCTGAAGGACTAGCGGGAGTTGAGCAGTTCTTC.